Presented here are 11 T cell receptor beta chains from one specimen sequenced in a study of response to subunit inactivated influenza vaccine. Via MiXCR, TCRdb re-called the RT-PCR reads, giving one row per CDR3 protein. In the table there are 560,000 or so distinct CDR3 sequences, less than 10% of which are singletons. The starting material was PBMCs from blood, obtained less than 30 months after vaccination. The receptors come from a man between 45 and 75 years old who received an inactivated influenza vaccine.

In DNA, the CDR3 is TGTGCCAGCAGCGTGGACAGGGGGGGGTACTACAATGAGCAGTTCTTC. Its protein is CASSVDRGGYYNEQFF. The chain is built from TRBV5-8 and TRBJ2-1; 10 bases fit TRBD1. The CDR3 runs 16 residues. J gave up 3 bases and V 4 bases, and 7 bases lay outside the gene matches. Germline CDR1 and CDR2: SGHTS and YDEGEE.

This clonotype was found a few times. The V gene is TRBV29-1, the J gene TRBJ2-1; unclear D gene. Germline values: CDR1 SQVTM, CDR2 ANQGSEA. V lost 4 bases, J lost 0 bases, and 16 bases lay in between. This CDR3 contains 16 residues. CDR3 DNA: TGCAGCGTTGGGGGTGGGCGGCTTAGCTCCTACAATGAGCAGTTCTTC. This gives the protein CSVGGGRLSSYNEQFF.

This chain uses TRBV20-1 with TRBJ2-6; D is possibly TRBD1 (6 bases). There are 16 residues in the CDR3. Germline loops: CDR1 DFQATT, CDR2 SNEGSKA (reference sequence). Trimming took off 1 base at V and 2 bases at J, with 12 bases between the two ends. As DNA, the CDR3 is TGCAGTGCTAGAGCACAGGGACCGACTGGGGCCAACGTCCTGACTTTC. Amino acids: CSARAQGPTGANVLTF.

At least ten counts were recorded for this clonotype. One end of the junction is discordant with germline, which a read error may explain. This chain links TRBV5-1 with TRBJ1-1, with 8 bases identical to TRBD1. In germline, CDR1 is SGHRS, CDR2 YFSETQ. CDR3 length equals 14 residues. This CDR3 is CASSSQGAGTEAFF. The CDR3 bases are TGTGCCAGCAGTTCCCAGGGGGCGGGGACTGAAGCTTTCTTT.

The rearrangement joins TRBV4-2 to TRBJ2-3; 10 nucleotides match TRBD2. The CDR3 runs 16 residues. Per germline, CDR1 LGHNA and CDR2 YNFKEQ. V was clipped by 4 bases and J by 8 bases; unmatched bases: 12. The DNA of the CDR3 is TGTGCCAGCAGCCCAGCGGGTAGCGGGGGGCATGGTACGCAGTATTTT. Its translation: CASSPAGSGGHGTQYF.

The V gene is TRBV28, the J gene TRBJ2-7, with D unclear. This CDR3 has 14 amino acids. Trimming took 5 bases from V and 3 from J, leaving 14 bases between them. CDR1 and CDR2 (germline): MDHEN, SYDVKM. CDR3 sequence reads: CASSNPPGSYEQYF. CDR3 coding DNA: TGTGCCAGCAGTAACCCACCCGGCAGCTACGAGCAGTACTTC. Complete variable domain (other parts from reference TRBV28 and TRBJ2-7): DVKVTQSSRYLVKRTGEKVFLECVQDMDHENMFWYRQDPGLGLRLIYFSYDVKMKEKGDIPEGYSVSREKKERFSLILESASTNQTSMYLCASSNPPGSYEQYFGPGTRLTVT.

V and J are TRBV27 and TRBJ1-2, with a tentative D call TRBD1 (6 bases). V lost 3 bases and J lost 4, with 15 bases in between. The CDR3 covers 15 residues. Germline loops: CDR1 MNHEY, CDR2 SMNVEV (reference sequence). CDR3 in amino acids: CASSFSGGAIYGYTF. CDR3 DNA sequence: TGTGCCAGCAGTTTTTCGGGGGGCGCGATCTATGGCTACACCTTC.

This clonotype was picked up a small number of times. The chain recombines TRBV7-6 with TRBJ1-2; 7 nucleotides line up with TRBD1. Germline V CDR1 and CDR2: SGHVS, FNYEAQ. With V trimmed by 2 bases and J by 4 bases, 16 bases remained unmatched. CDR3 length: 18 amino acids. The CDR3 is CASSLPQGTGSFIYGYTF. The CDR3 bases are TGTGCCAGCAGCTTACCACAGGGGACGGGCAGCTTCATCTATGGCTACACCTTC.

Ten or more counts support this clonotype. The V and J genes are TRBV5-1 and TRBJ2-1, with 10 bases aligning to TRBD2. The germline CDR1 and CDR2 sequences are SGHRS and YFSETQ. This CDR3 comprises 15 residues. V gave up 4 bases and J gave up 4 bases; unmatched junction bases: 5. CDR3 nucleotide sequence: TGCGCCAGCAGCCTAGCGGGGGTAAATTACAATGAGCAGTTCTTC. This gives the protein CASSLAGVNYNEQFF.

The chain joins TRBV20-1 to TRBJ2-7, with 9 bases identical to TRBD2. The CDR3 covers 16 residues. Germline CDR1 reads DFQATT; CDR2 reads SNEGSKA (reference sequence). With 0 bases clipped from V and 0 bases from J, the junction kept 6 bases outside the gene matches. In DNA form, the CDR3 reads TGCAGTGCTAGAGATCAGCAGCGGGGGGCCTCCTACGAGCAGTACTTC. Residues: CSARDQQRGASYEQYF.

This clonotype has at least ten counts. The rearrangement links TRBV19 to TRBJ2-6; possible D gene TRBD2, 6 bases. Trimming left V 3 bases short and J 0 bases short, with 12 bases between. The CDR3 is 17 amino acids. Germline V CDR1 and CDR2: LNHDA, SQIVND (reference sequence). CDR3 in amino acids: CASSIRGLYSGANVLTF. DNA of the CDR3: TGTGCCAGTAGTATCCGGGGACTTTACTCTGGGGCCAACGTCCTGACTTTC.